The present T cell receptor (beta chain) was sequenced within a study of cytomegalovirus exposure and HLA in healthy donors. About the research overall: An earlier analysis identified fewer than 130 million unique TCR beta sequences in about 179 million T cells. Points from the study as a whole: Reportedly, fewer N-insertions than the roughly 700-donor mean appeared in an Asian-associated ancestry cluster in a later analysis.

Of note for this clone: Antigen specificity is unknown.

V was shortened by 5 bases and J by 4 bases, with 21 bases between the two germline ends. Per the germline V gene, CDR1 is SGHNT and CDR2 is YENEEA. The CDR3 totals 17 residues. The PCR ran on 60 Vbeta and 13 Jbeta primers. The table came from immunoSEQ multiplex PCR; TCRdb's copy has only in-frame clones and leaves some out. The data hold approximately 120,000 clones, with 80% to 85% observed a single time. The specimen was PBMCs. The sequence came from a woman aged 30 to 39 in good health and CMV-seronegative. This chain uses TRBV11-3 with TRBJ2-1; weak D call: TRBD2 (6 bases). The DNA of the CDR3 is TGTGCCAGCAGCCTCGGCGGCGGGAACCCTCTTTACAATGAGCAGTTCTTC. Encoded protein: CASSLGGGNPLYNEQFF.